Included here is one T cell receptor (beta chain) sequence, with context. No cognate antigen has been identified for it. Base qualities were left out, and no much larger clone turns up one base away. The data derive from a study of OX40 agonist ivuxolimab in advanced cancers. About the investigation overall: Ivuxolimab was a fully human IgG2 agonistic monoclonal antibody targeting the costimulatory receptor OX40 (CD134). Of the approximately 50 dose-escalation patients, hepatocellular carcinoma was present in about 20, melanoma in around 15, renal cell carcinoma in 9 and head and neck cancer in 9. Partial responses occurred in three dose-escalation patients: two with cutaneous melanoma and one with hepatocellular carcinoma. The dose-escalation cohort was roughly 87% male with a mean age of roughly 60 years, ranging from roughly 23 to 79. Intravenous ivuxolimab was administered to patients every 2 weeks at six dose levels: 0.01, 0.1, 0.3, 1.5, 3 and 10 mg/kg. The monotherapy dose-escalation portion (N ≈ 50 patients) of the phase I ivuxolimab trial is reported in the paper. The purpose of peripheral TCRbeta sequencing was to test whether ivuxolimab changed TCR sequence diversity and led to clonal T-cell expansion. Patients were allowed to have had prior anti-PD-1, anti-PD-L1 or anti-CTLA-4 therapy, and approximately 40% of the dose-escalation patients had previously received checkpoint inhibitors. What the research found in general, with its limitations: In partial responders in the 0.1-3.0 mg/kg groups, normalized peripheral clonal expansion was found to be among the lowest, especially among CD8+ T cells. Antigen specificity was not determined for the clonally expanded peripheral T cells. At doses of 0.1 to 3.0 mg/kg, clonal expansion of both CD4+ and CD8+ blood T cells was observed from baseline to week 6. Low levels of normalized T-cell clonal expansion were also seen in some patients who did not respond. On average, CD8+ T cells showed more expanded clones than CD4+ T cells after ivuxolimab.

The trial excluded patients who had a history of autoimmune disease or were on systemic immunosuppression. In every dose cohort, peripheral blood was drawn for TCR sequencing at baseline, cycle 4 day 1, and cycle 7 day 1. Samples were obtained from an open-label, multicenter, first-in-human phase I dose-escalation trial of ivuxolimab. Adults with locally advanced or metastatic melanoma, renal cell carcinoma, hepatocellular carcinoma or head and neck squamous cell carcinoma were enrolled in the trial. Before TCR sequencing, CD4+ and CD8+ T cells were separately sorted from peripheral blood. To sequence the TCRbeta CDR3 region, genomic DNA was isolated from the sorted cells. The immunoSEQ Assay was used to sequence the TCRbeta CDR3 regions. As stored in TCRdb, this immuneACCESS dataset retains in-frame rearrangements with V and J assigned. A fraction of the clones does not appear; measured against another copy, unresolved V genes explain less than half of the discrepancy, and the remainder lacks a known reason. For this sample there are about 150,000 clones; under 95% appear just once. The ten largest clones represent under 1.3% of the sample.

This specimen was CD4+ or CD8+ T cells sorted from blood, taken in a trial of the OX40 agonist ivuxolimab. This clonotype was obtained from an adult with an advanced solid tumor such as melanoma, head and neck, liver or kidney cancer.

The CDR3 amino acid sequence is: CASSRGPPWGTEAFF. The base sequence is TGTGCCAGCAGTCGAGGGCCCCCCTGGGGCACTGAAGCTTTCTTT. The chain joins TRBV28 to TRBJ1-1, with the D segment identity uncertain. Taken from cysteine to phenylalanine, the CDR3 has 15 residues. Of all the DNA, just the CDR3 is kept, 45 bases in frame from base 1. The junction carries 17 bases between V and J, which are trimmed by 5 bases and 4 bases respectively. The CDR1 and CDR2 encoded by the germline V gene are MDHEN and SYDVKM.